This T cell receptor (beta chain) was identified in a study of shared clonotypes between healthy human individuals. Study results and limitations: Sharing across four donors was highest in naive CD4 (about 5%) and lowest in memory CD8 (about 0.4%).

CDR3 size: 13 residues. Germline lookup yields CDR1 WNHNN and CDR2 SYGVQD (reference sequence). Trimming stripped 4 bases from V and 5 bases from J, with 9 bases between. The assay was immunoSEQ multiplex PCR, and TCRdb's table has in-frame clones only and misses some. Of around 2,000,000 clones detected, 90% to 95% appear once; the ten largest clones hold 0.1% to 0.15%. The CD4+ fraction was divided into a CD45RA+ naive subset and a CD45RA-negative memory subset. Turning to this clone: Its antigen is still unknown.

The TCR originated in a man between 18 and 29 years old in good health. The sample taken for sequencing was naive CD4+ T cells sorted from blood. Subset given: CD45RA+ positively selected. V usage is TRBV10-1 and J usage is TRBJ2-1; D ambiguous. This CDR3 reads CASSVGRNNEQFF. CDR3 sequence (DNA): TGCGCCAGCAGTGTAGGACGGAACAATGAGCAGTTCTTC.